Reported below is one T cell receptor (beta chain). Antigen: not known. The source of the sample is a study of blood T cells in healthy people across ages. Germline CDR1 reads ENHRY; CDR2 reads SYGVKD. The length of the CDR3 is 15 residues. V was shortened by 0 bases and J by 4 bases, with 9 bases between the two germline ends. Study-level results: There was a strong correlation between TCR beta diversity and naive T cell percentage.

Next came a second PCR, run for about 7 to 12 cycles, which used a sample-barcoded 5' primer along with a J-beta primer mix. From the 5' RACE reads, TCRdb called clonotypes with MiXCR, one entry per CDR3 protein. This table holds around 1,000,000 distinct CDR3 sequences, about two fifths found once. V is TRBV10-3 and J is TRBJ2-2, with D hard to call. The sequence was obtained from a man aged 18-30 years in good health. Sequencing input: blood. Here the CDR3 DNA reads TGTGCCATCAGTGAGTCAATCCCAATCACCGGGGAGCTGTTTTTT. Its protein is CAISESIPITGELFF.